The present T cell receptor (beta chain) was sequenced within a study of CD8 T cells in Susac syndrome. RNA totalling about 0.45 to 1 ug underwent reverse transcription with random hexamers. TCRdb redid the calling of the immunoSEQ multiplex PCR reads with MiXCR, one entry per CDR3 protein. This sample has about 94,000 distinct CDR3 sequences, with about 95% found just once. The receptor's source is a human donor with Susac syndrome. Specimen: CD4+ T cells from PBMCs.

The CDR3 sequence: CASSTTGAEEGYTF. In nucleotides, the CDR3 is TGTGCCAGCAGTACGACAGGCGCTGAAGAAGGCTACACCTTC. This rearrangement joins TRBV6-6 to TRBJ1-2, with D perhaps matching TRBD1 (6 bases). V was cut by 5 bases and J by 8 bases, with 18 bases left in between. Germline-derived CDR1 and CDR2 are MNHNY and SVGAGI (reference sequence). The CDR3 loop spans 14 amino acids.